This T cell receptor (beta chain) was captured by sequencing in a study of blood T cell repertoires in COVID-19. Across the study: The samples span acute and convalescent COVID-19 from the United States, Italy and Spain.

The CDR3 is 20 residues long. V lost 2 bases to trimming and J lost 3 bases, with 30 bases between them. Germline assignment: CDR1 SGHTS and CDR2 YDEGEE. Profiling relied on immunoSEQ multiplex PCR, and the TCRdb table lists in-frame clones only, not all of them. This sample yields some 300,000 clones, of which around 90% are seen a single time; 1.5% to 2% belongs to the top ten. Assignment of participants to cohorts was predicated upon participant-reported clinical history. The sample taken for sequencing was PBMCs or T cells enriched from blood (not recorded which). The chain uses TRBV5-8 and TRBJ2-7, with D tentatively TRBD1 (5 bases). This TCR was recovered from a woman in her thirties or forties who had recovered from COVID-19. The CDR3 DNA reads as TGTGCCAGCAGCTTAGGCGCTGGCCCTACCAAGCACACCAGGGTCTACGAGCAGTACTTC. Its protein is CASSLGAGPTKHTRVYEQYF. Looking up the rest from reference TRBV5-8 and TRBJ2-7 gives the full variable domain: EAGVTQSPTHLIKTRGQQATLRCSPISGHTSVYWYQQALGLGLQFLLWYDEGEERNRGNFPPRFSGRQFPNYSSELNVNALELEDSALYLCASSLGAGPTKHTRVYEQYFGPGTRLTVT.